The 20 T cell receptor beta chains given below trace back to one sample, sequenced in a study of cytomegalovirus exposure and HLA in healthy donors. PCR was performed using 60 Vbeta and 13 Jbeta primers. Clones were sequenced by immunoSEQ multiplex PCR, and TCRdb holds only the in-frame ones, with some missing. The data show about 200,000 clones, around 77% seen once. Sequencing was performed on PBMCs. The receptor source for this set is a woman under 40 in good health and CMV-seronegative.

The CDR3 reads CASSFWDRACEQYF. The DNA for the CDR3 is TGTGCCAGCAGCTTCTGGGACAGGGCGTGCGAGCAGTACTTC. The V gene is TRBV7-9, the J gene TRBJ2-7, with 9 bases identical to TRBD1. Germline values: CDR1 SEHNR, CDR2 FQNEAQ (reference sequence). Losses at the gene ends were 3 bases for V and 6 bases for J; bases not matched to a gene: 6. The CDR3 extends over 14 amino acids.

This chain joins TRBV9 and TRBJ2-2; D may be TRBD1 (6 bases). V dropped 0 bases and J dropped 3 bases, with 9 bases sitting between them. The CDR3 sequence is 15 residues long. Germline V gene data show CDR1 as SGDLS and CDR2 as YYNGEE. The CDR3 sequence: CASSVVGTYTGELFF. The CDR3 nucleotides are TGTGCCAGCAGCGTAGTAGGGACATACACCGGGGAGCTGTTTTTT.

V and J are TRBV10-3 and TRBJ2-1; the match to TRBD2 covers 11 bases. The CDR3 sequence is 16 residues long. The germline V gene has CDR1 ENHRY and CDR2 SYGVKD. J was trimmed by 0 bases and V by 7 bases; bases with no gene match: 5. The CDR3 sequence is CAITTSGSPSYNEQFF. The CDR3 DNA is TGTGCCATCACTACTAGCGGGAGTCCCTCCTACAATGAGCAGTTCTTC.

This clone appeared once. The V and J genes are TRBV6-5 and TRBJ2-7, with D perhaps TRBD2 (5 bases). This CDR3 has 15 residues. Trimming left V 4 bases short and J 0 bases short, with 13 bases between. In germline, CDR1 is MNHEY, CDR2 SVGAGI. The CDR3 DNA is TGTGCCAGCAGTTTCAAAGCGGTCAGCTCCTACGAGCAGTACTTC. It codes for CASSFKAVSSYEQYF.

The chain recombines TRBV4-2 with TRBJ2-1; 14 bases fit TRBD2. This CDR3 is 16 amino acids long. Losses at the gene ends were 2 bases for V and 11 bases for J; bases not matched to a gene: 8. Germline CDR1 reads LGHNA; CDR2 reads YNFKEQ. The CDR3 here is CASSQLVGTSGGQQFF. The CDR3 nucleotides read TGTGCCAGCAGCCAACTCGTAGGGACTAGCGGGGGACAGCAGTTCTTC.

The chain combines TRBV4-1 with TRBJ1-4; D unresolved. Germline V gives CDR1 MGHRA, CDR2 YSYEKL. The CDR3 length is 14 residues. V was pared by 4 bases and J by 5 bases, with 11 bases between. The CDR3 DNA reads TGCGCCAGCAGCCCAAAAACAGAAAATGAAAAACTGTTTTTT. This gives the protein CASSPKTENEKLFF.

The rearrangement uses TRBV12-5 and TRBJ2-7, with D unclear. V lost 1 base and J 2 bases, leaving 6 bases between the germline ends. The CDR3 length is 13 residues. Germline V gene data show CDR1 as LGHNT and CDR2 as FRNRAP. The CDR3 spells CASGLGSAYEQYF. In nucleotides, the CDR3 is TGTGCTAGTGGTTTGGGTTCGGCCTACGAGCAGTACTTC.

Regarding this clone: At one boundary the junction diverges from the germline segment, which might be a read error. This chain joins TRBV7-9 and TRBJ1-4, with 8 nucleotides matching TRBD1. CDR3 size: 12 residues. CDR1 SEHNR and CDR2 FQNEAQ come from the germline V gene (reference sequence). The DNA for the CDR3 is TGTTCCAGCAGCCCCCAAGGTCAGGGGGCGGATTTT. This codes for CSSSPQGQGADF.

The V gene is TRBV5-4, the J gene TRBJ1-1; 10 bases are shared with TRBD1. V shed 7 bases and J 4 bases; nucleotides not matched to a gene: 4. Germline V gene lookup returns CDR1 SGHNT and CDR2 YYREEE (reference sequence). The CDR3 consists of 13 residues. The CDR3 nucleotides read TGTGCCAGCGGTAGGACAGGGGGCACTGAAGCTTTCTTT. Its translation: CASGRTGGTEAFF.

This chain joins TRBV5-8 and TRBJ2-6; D gene uncertain. Germline V CDR1 and CDR2: SGHTS, YDEGEE. Deletions cut 5 bases from V and 4 bases from J, with 7 bases between. The CDR3 covers 13 residues. The chain's CDR3 is CASRATGANVLTF. DNA of the CDR3: TGTGCCAGCAGGGCCACGGGGGCCAACGTCCTGACTTTC.

The chain is built from TRBV15 and TRBJ1-3; no clear D gene. Germline V gene lookup returns CDR1 LNHNV and CDR2 YYDKDF (reference sequence). This CDR3 is 15 amino acids long. V shed 0 bases and J shed 4 bases, with 10 bases lying between them. The CDR3 is CATSRDSSRGNTIYF. CDR3 in DNA: TGTGCCACCAGCAGAGACAGTAGCCGCGGAAACACCATATATTTT.

The chain joins TRBV18 to TRBJ2-7; the match to TRBD1 covers 7 bases. The CDR3 has 14 amino acids. V trimming: 8 bases; J trimming: 1 base; junction bases outside the gene matches: 8. Germline loops: CDR1 KGHSH, CDR2 LQKENI. DNA for the CDR3: TGTGCCAGCACAGGACAGGACATATCCTACGAGCAGTACTTC. Translation: CASTGQDISYEQYF.

This clone came up a few times. The chain employs TRBV2 and TRBJ1-1; D ambiguous. This CDR3 spans 12 amino acids. The V gene's germline CDR1 is SNHLY and CDR2 FYNNEI. Trimming took 6 bases from V and 6 from J, leaving 11 bases between them. CDR3 residues: CASRLDYAEAFF. For the CDR3, the DNA is TGTGCCAGCAGATTGGACTACGCTGAAGCTTTCTTT.

The genes are TRBV6-5 and TRBJ2-1; 7 positions match TRBD2. This CDR3 has 15 amino acids. The J segment lost 4 bases and the V segment lost 7 bases, leaving 10 bases of the junction unmatched. Per germline, CDR1 MNHEY and CDR2 SVGAGI. The chain's CDR3 is CASTSPSGGYNEQFF. For the CDR3, the DNA is TGTGCCAGCACCTCTCCCTCCGGGGGGTACAATGAGCAGTTCTTC.

This rearrangement joins TRBV13 to TRBJ1-1, with D tentatively TRBD1 (6 bases). Germline loops: CDR1 PRHDT, CDR2 FYEKMQ (reference sequence). The V end was cut by 3 bases, the J end by 0 bases, with 14 bases between. The CDR3 is made up of 16 amino acids. CDR3 sequence (DNA): TGTGCCAGCAGCTTTGGGGTAGGGGGACTGAACACTGAAGCTTTCTTT. Amino acid sequence: CASSFGVGGLNTEAFF. The complete variable domain, with remaining parts taken from reference TRBV13 and TRBJ1-1, reads AAGVIQSPRHLIKEKRETATLKCYPIPRHDTVYWYQQGPGQDPQFLISFYEKMQSDKGSIPDRFSAQQFSDYHSELNMSSLELGDSALYFCASSFGVGGLNTEAFFGQGTRLTVV.

CDR3: CASSKGRVAGNEQFF. CDR3 DNA: TGTGCCAGCAGCAAAGGGAGAGTAGCTGGCAATGAGCAGTTCTTC. The chain has TRBV21-1 and TRBJ2-1; TRBD2 was called by the table and not checked on the DNA. TRBV21-1 is flagged as a pseudogene. The CDR3 is 15 amino acids.

This sequence joins TRBV6-5 and TRBJ1-5; a possible D gene is TRBD1 (6 bases). The V end lost 0 bases, the J end lost 6 bases, and 12 bases lay between the germline ends. This CDR3 region has 15 residues. Germline V gene data show CDR1 as MNHEY and CDR2 as SVGAGI. CDR3 amino acids: CASSYSADSAQPQHF. The CDR3 bases are TGTGCCAGCAGTTACTCCGCGGACAGTGCTCAGCCCCAGCATTTT.

The chain carries TRBV29-1 and TRBJ1-2; D might be TRBD1 (6 bases). The ends were cut back, 6 bases at V and 3 bases at J, with 14 bases in the middle. CDR3 length: 13 amino acids. Germline V gene lookup returns CDR1 SQVTM and CDR2 ANQGSEA. CDR3 nucleotide sequence: TGCAGCGTGGGACACCAAAGGGACTATGGCTACACCTTC. It codes for CSVGHQRDYGYTF.

V is TRBV2 and J is TRBJ2-1, with D perhaps matching TRBD2 (6 bases). In germline, CDR1 is SNHLY, CDR2 FYNNEI. This CDR3 spans 15 amino acids. Trimming cost V 6 bases and J 2 bases, with 14 bases left between them. The DNA of the CDR3 is TGTGCCAGCAGCCTGAAGCGGGCCCCCTACAATGAGCAGTTCTTC. This codes for CASSLKRAPYNEQFF.

This chain connects TRBV11-1 to TRBJ1-2, with D unclear. The germline gives CDR1 SGHAT, CDR2 FQDESV (reference sequence). The CDR3 covers 12 residues. The V end was cut by 5 bases, the J end by 8 bases, with 12 bases between. DNA of the CDR3: TGTGCCAGCAGCAGTTTACACGTCGGCTACACCTTC. It yields the protein CASSSLHVGYTF.